This TCR beta chain was observed in a study of shared clonotypes between healthy human individuals. On this clone: This CDR3 is also generated by other DNA sequences in the sample.

It was across several immunoSEQ plates that each subset's genomic DNA was evenly split. Generated by immunoSEQ multiplex PCR, the TCRdb table keeps only in-frame clones and is missing some. The repertoire holds 2 million to 2.5 million clones, with around 92% as singletons. V was pared by 0 bases and J by 0 bases, with 6 bases between. The germline V gene has CDR1 SGHRS and CDR2 YFSETQ. The CDR3 consists of 14 residues. The specimen sequenced was naive CD4+ T cells from PBMCs. Subset denoted: CD45RA+ positively selected. This TCR was recovered from a young man in good health. Some clones in this sample may be carry-over from other donors' samples. V gene TRBV5-1 combines with J gene TRBJ1-1, with D unresolved. The CDR3 DNA is TGCGCCAGCAGCTTGGTTCAGATGAACACTGAAGCTTTCTTT. It specifies CASSLVQMNTEAFF.